The 15 T cell receptor beta chains below all came from one sample that was sequenced in a study of OX40 agonist ivuxolimab in advanced cancers. Libraries were prepared by immunoSEQ multiplex PCR; TCRdb keeps only in-frame clonotypes and omits some of them. The data contain some 52,000 clones, approximately 80% of them seen just once; the ten biggest clones take up under 15%. The sequencing here drew on CD4+ or CD8+ T cells sorted from blood, taken in a trial of the OX40 agonist ivuxolimab. The receptors shown here come from an adult with an advanced solid tumor such as melanoma, head and neck, liver or kidney cancer.

The chain links TRBV27 to TRBJ1-1; D is unclear. CDR1 MNHEY and CDR2 SMNVEV come from the germline V gene (reference sequence). V lost 2 bases, J lost 1 base, and 5 bases lay in between. The CDR3 covers 13 residues. The CDR3, as DNA: TGTGCCAGCAGTTTAGAGAGGAACACTGAAGCTTTCTTT. It yields the protein CASSLERNTEAFF.

The V call is TRBV7-2, the J call TRBJ1-4; no firm D call. This CDR3 spans 14 amino acids. Germline CDR1 and CDR2: SGHTA and FQGNSA. Trimming removed 5 bases at V and 3 bases at J, with 10 bases between. Written as DNA, the CDR3 is TGTGCCAGCAGCCTAGGGTTGGCTAATGAAAAACTGTTTTTT. Translating it yields CASSLGLANEKLFF.

This clone was recorded only once. This sequence joins TRBV6-5 and TRBJ2-5, with a weak D call TRBD1 (6 bases). V lost 2 bases, J lost 7 bases, and 11 bases lay in between. The CDR3 consists of 13 residues. The germline gives CDR1 MNHEY, CDR2 SVGAGI. CDR3 DNA: TGTGCCAGCAGTTACGGGACACTGGGGACCCAGTACTTC. This encodes CASSYGTLGTQYF.

The rearrangement joins TRBV5-1 to TRBJ2-3; D not certain. CDR3 length equals 15 residues. Trimming removed 1 base from V and 7 bases from J, with 16 bases in between. Germline V gives CDR1 SGHRS, CDR2 YFSETQ. CDR3 amino acids: CASSLIAIPPNTQYF. CDR3 DNA: TGCGCCAGCAGCTTGATCGCGATCCCCCCAAATACGCAGTATTTT.

The chain employs TRBV9 and TRBJ2-1, with TRBD2 matching over 8 bases. The germline gives CDR1 SGDLS, CDR2 YYNGEE. J was trimmed by 6 bases and V by 3 bases; bases with no gene match: 11. The CDR3 is made up of 16 amino acids. In DNA form, the CDR3 reads TGTGCCAGCAGCGAGAGAGCGGGAGTTTTCTCCAATGAGCAGTTCTTC. It is translated as CASSERAGVFSNEQFF.

This clone turned up a few times. The V and J genes are TRBV19 and TRBJ1-2; D gene uncertain. V was cut by 2 bases and J by 4 bases, with 14 bases left in between. Germline assignment: CDR1 LNHDA and CDR2 SQIVND (reference sequence). There are 15 residues in the CDR3. The CDR3 DNA reads TGTGCCAGTAGTATAATCCCCCCGCGGCCCTATGGCTACACCTTC. Translating gives CASSIIPPRPYGYTF. The variable domain in full, completed from reference TRBV19 and TRBJ1-2, reads DGGITQSPKYLFRKEGQNVTLSCEQNLNHDAMYWYRQDPGQGLRLIYYSQIVNDFQKGDIAEGYSVSREKKESFPLTVTSAQKNPTAFYLCASSIIPPRPYGYTFGSGTRLTVV.

The chain carries TRBV18 and TRBJ1-1, with unresolved D. The CDR3 consists of 15 residues. Germline CDR1 KGHSH, CDR2 LQKENI. The V gene lost 2 bases and the J gene lost 1 base, with 11 bases spanning the gap. Written as DNA, the CDR3 is TGTGCCAGCTCACCATTATCCCAAGCGAACACTGAAGCTTTCTTT. This gives the protein CASSPLSQANTEAFF. Looking up the rest from reference TRBV18 and TRBJ1-1 gives the full variable domain: NAGVMQNPRHLVRRRGQEARLRCSPMKGHSHVYWYRQLPEEGLKFMVYLQKENIIDESGMPKERFSAEFPKEGPSILRIQQVVRGDSAAYFCASSPLSQANTEAFFGQGTRLTVV.

This chain uses TRBV9 with TRBJ2-5, with D unclear. The V gene lost 4 bases and the J gene lost 5 bases, with 12 bases spanning the gap. This CDR3 has 13 residues. The germline gives CDR1 SGDLS, CDR2 YYNGEE. The CDR3 spells CASSLGPGETQYF. CDR3 DNA sequence: TGTGCCAGCAGCCTGGGCCCTGGGGAGACCCAGTACTTC.

In this sample, this clone turned up a few times. The rearrangement joins TRBV6-1 to TRBJ1-2, with D maybe TRBD1 (5 bases). This CDR3 region has 12 residues. From germline, CDR1 is MNHNS and CDR2 SASEGT. Trimming stripped 4 bases from V and 4 bases from J, with 7 bases between. The DNA for the CDR3 is TGTGCCAGCAGTGGGGGGGGCTATGGCTACACCTTC. It yields the protein CASSGGGYGYTF.

This chain links TRBV4-1 with TRBJ1-2, with D unclear. V was clipped by 1 base and J by 5 bases, with 8 bases between them. The germline V gene encodes CDR1 MGHRA and CDR2 YSYEKL. This CDR3 comprises 13 residues. CDR3 nucleotide sequence: TGCGCCAGCAGCCAAGGGGCCGATTATGGCTACACCTTC. Its protein is CASSQGADYGYTF.

The V call is TRBV5-1, the J call TRBJ1-1, with 11 nucleotides matching TRBD1. The CDR3 runs to 15 residues. The junction had 3 bases not matched to a gene; V was cut back by 1 base and J by 4 bases. Germline loops: CDR1 SGHRS, CDR2 YFSETQ. CDR3 DNA sequence: TGCGCCAGCAGCTTGTGGACAGGGGGCGTCACTGAAGCTTTCTTT. Amino acid sequence: CASSLWTGGVTEAFF.

The J gene is TRBJ2-3, the V gene TRBV6-6; 9 nucleotides agree with TRBD2. V lost 8 bases and J lost 2; bases outside the gene matches: 8. CDR1 MNHNY and CDR2 SVGAGI come from the germline V gene (reference sequence). This CDR3 spans 15 amino acids. For the CDR3, the DNA is TGTGCCAGCGGCGGGGCGGGGGGGTTCACAGATACGCAGTATTTT. Translating gives CASGGAGGFTDTQYF.

The chain joins TRBV30 to TRBJ2-1; D unclear. The germline V gene encodes CDR1 GTSNPN and CDR2 SVGIG (reference sequence). V shed 5 bases and J shed 9 bases, with 11 bases lying between them. The CDR3 spans 11 residues. This chain's CDR3 is CAWSRSTEQFF. The CDR3 region has the DNA TGTGCCTGGTCCAGATCCACTGAGCAGTTCTTC.

With respect to this clone: A read error may account for a junction end that differs from germline. Other DNA sequences in the sample encode the same CDR3. The V call is TRBV2, the J call TRBJ1-2; tentatively, D is TRBD1 (5 bases). CDR3 length: 14 amino acids. Germline values: CDR1 SNHLY, CDR2 FYNNEI. The DNA for the CDR3 is TGTGCCAGCAGTGTAGGGGTTGGCAACTACGGCTACACCTTC. This encodes CASSVGVGNYGYTF.

The rearrangement joins TRBV6-6 to TRBJ2-7; TRBD1 or TRBD2 may be the D gene (6 bases each). This CDR3 spans 13 amino acids. CDR1 MNHNY and CDR2 SVGAGI come from the germline V gene (reference sequence). V lost 0 bases and J lost 7, with 10 bases in between. DNA of the CDR3: TGTGCCAGCAGTTACTCGGCGGGGACAGAGCAGTACGTC. Translation gives CASSYSAGTEQYV.